The sequence of this TCR beta chain was determined in a study of OX40 agonist ivuxolimab in advanced cancers. The V gene's germline CDR1 is SGHTS and CDR2 YDEGEE. V lost 0 bases, J lost 1 base, and 5 bases lay in between. This CDR3 contains 14 residues. Here immunoSEQ multiplex PCR was the method, and the copy in TCRdb shows in-frame clones only, minus some. The repertoire consists of some 59,000 clones, with under 95% occurring once and the leading ten covering around 8.7%. This chain connects TRBV5-8 to TRBJ1-5; D is ambiguous. This TCR was sampled from an adult with an advanced solid tumor such as melanoma, head and neck, liver or kidney cancer. This specimen was CD4+ or CD8+ T cells sorted from blood, taken in a trial of the OX40 agonist ivuxolimab. This CDR3 is CASSLVGSNQPQHF. In DNA, the CDR3 is TGTGCCAGCAGCTTGGTTGGAAGCAATCAGCCCCAGCATTTT.